Below, 5 T cell receptor beta chains from the same sample are listed, as sequenced in a study of PD-1 blockade in classical Hodgkin lymphoma. Sequenced by immunoSEQ multiplex PCR; TCRdb stores in-frame clones only, minus some. The sample carries under 60,000 clones, approximately 70% recorded once. With no exception, relapse followed autologous stem cell transplantation in all patients, and brentuximab vedotin exposure varied. The source material was peripheral blood mononuclear cells (PBMCs), sampled at baseline. The receptors were sampled from a human donor with classical Hodgkin lymphoma.

The rearrangement links TRBV11-2 to TRBJ2-2; the match to TRBD1 covers 9 bases. Germline assignment: CDR1 SGHAT and CDR2 FQNNGV. The junction had 9 bases not matched to a gene; V was cut back by 6 bases and J by 4 bases. The CDR3 is made up of 16 amino acids. This CDR3 reads CASRVKDRGITGELFF. DNA of the CDR3: TGTGCCAGCAGAGTTAAGGACAGGGGCATCACCGGGGAGCTGTTTTTT.

V is TRBV11-2 and J is TRBJ1-4, with 7 bases that match TRBD1. Germline V gene lookup returns CDR1 SGHAT and CDR2 FQNNGV. The CDR3 extends over 16 amino acids. Trimming cost V 2 bases and J 7 bases; bases outside gene matches: 10. The CDR3 is CASSLLLGAGGEKLFF. The DNA for the CDR3 is TGTGCCAGCAGCTTACTGCTGGGGGCAGGGGGTGAAAAACTGTTTTTT.

The chain joins TRBV27 to TRBJ1-6; possibly TRBD1 for D (6 bases). The CDR3 is made up of 21 amino acids. Between the trimmed V and J ends, which lost 3 bases and 0 bases, there was a span of 24 bases. Germline V lookup: CDR1 MNHEY, CDR2 SMNVEV (reference sequence). CDR3 in DNA: TGTGCCAGCAGTTTTAGGGTCCGGACAGAAAAAAAGAGCTCCTATAATTCACCCCTCCACTTT. Protein: CASSFRVRTEKKSSYNSPLHF.

This clone was detected a few times. Other DNA variants within this sample encode the same CDR3. V gene TRBV27 combines with J gene TRBJ1-5; a weak D match, TRBD1 (5 bases). This CDR3 is built from 16 residues. Between the trimmed V and J ends, which lost 2 bases and 3 bases, there was a span of 14 bases. Germline V gives CDR1 MNHEY, CDR2 SMNVEV (reference sequence). The CDR3 DNA follows: TGTGCCAGCAGTTTAGCAGGGTCCCAGATCAATCAGCCCCAGCATTTT. Translated: CASSLAGSQINQPQHF.

This clone occurred a few times. The chain joins TRBV10-3 to TRBJ2-7; D is unclear. The V and J ends lost 0 bases and 3 bases respectively, with 9 bases between them. In germline, CDR1 is ENHRY, CDR2 SYGVKD. The CDR3 totals 14 residues. The CDR3 region has the DNA TGTGCCATCAGTGAGTCGGCAAGGAGCTACGAGCAGTACTTC. This gives the protein CAISESARSYEQYF.